The TCR beta chain described here comes from a study of cytomegalovirus exposure and HLA in healthy donors. The CDR3 is made up of 15 amino acids. Germline assignment: CDR1 SGHRS and CDR2 YFSETQ. With V trimmed by 6 bases and J by 7 bases, 14 bases remained unmatched. Note on this clone: Its antigen is unknown.

Regarding the study as a whole: Sequencing likely caused a cluster of highly shared sequence variants. Beyond CMV serostatus, there was no information to go on about immune exposure.

Primers for the PCR totalled 60 Vbeta and 13 Jbeta. Profiling relied on immunoSEQ multiplex PCR, and the TCRdb table lists in-frame clones only, not all of them. The table records approximately 140,000 clones, 79% of them present only once. The genes are TRBV5-1 and TRBJ2-7, with 9 positions matching TRBD1. Sequencing was done on a sample of PBMCs. The clonotype comes from a human donor in good health. As DNA, the CDR3 is TGCGCCAGCACGGAAATGACAGGGGGTTCGGGGGAGCAGTACTTC. Translated: CASTEMTGGSGEQYF.